This T cell receptor (beta chain) was profiled in a study of metastatic and nonmetastatic thyroid tumors. TCRdb reprocessed the PCR reads using MiXCR. There are about 16,000 clones in the sample; around 31% occur only once, and 9.5% to 15% lies in the top ten. The V gene's germline CDR1 is SGHRS and CDR2 YFSETQ. The CDR3 has 15 residues. The V end was cut by 4 bases, the J end by 1 base, with 14 bases between. This clone was observed at least ten times. The antigen remains undetermined. No patient had received any treatment before thyroid surgery. Broader study findings: The study reportedly found significantly higher TCR beta diversity in malignant thyroid tumors than benign nodules, in blood and tumor.

This clonotype was obtained from a male donor with papillary thyroid cancer or a benign thyroid nodule (not recorded which). Some clones in this sample may be carry-over from other donors' samples. The gene calls are TRBV5-1 and TRBJ2-5; D could derive from TRBD1 or TRBD2 (5 bases each). Sequencing was performed on tumor tissue. CDR3 DNA sequence: TGCGCCAGCAGCCGTGCTTGGGGGTTCCAAGAGACCCAGTACTTC. Translation gives CASSRAWGFQETQYF.